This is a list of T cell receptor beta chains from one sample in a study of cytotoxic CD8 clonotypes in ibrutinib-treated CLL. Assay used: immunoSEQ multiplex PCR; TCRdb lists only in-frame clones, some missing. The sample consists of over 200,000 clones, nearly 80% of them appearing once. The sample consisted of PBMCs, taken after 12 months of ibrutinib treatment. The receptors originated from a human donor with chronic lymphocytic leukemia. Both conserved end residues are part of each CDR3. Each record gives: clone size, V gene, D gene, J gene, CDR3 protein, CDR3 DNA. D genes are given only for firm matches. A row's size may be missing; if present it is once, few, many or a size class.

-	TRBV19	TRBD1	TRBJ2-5	CASKDRGGSMLETQYF	TGTGCCAGTAAAGACAGGGGTGGTTCCATGTTGGAGACCCAGTACTTC
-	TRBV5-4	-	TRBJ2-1	CASSLIAENEQFF	TGTGCCAGCAGCTTGATCGCCGAAAATGAGCAGTTCTTC
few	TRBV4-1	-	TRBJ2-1	CASSQEGLSEQFF	TGCGCCAGCAGCCAAGAAGGGTTAAGTGAGCAGTTCTTC
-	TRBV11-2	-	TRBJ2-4	CASSPGGTSDIQYF	TGTGCCAGCAGCCCTGGGGGGACGTCGGACATTCAGTACTTC
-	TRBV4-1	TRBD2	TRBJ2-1	CASSQGSGLALNEQFF	TGCGCCAGCAGCCAAGGGTCGGGACTAGCGTTGAATGAGCAGTTCTTC
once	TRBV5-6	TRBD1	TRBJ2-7	CASSRDSRGREQYF	TGTGCCAGCAGCCGGGACAGCCGGGGTCGCGAGCAGTACTTC
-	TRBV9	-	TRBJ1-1	CASSVGQGNTEAFF	TGTGCCAGCAGCGTCGGGCAGGGGAACACTGAAGCTTTCTTT
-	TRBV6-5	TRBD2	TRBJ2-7	CASRPPSGGDEQYF	TGTGCCAGCAGACCTCCTAGCGGGGGCGACGAGCAGTACTTC
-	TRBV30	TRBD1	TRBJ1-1	CAWSTGTVNTEAFF	TGTGCCTGGAGTACCGGGACAGTGAACACTGAAGCTTTCTTT
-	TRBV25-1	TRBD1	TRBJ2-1	CASSDGDRIYNEQFF	TGTGCCAGCAGTGACGGGGACAGGATCTACAATGAGCAGTTCTTC
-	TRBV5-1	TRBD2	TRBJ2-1	CASSLGWASGNNEQFF	TGCGCCAGCAGCTTGGGGTGGGCTAGCGGGAACAATGAGCAGTTCTTC
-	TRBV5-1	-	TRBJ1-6	CASSVADGYSPLHF	TGCGCCAGCAGCGTAGCAGACGGATATTCACCCCTCCACTTT
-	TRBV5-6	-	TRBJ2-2	CASSLASGTPRGELFF	TGTGCCAGCAGCTTGGCTTCCGGGACCCCTCGCGGGGAGCTGTTTTTT
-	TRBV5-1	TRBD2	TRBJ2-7	CASSSGTSASYEQYF	TGCGCCAGCAGCTCCGGTACTAGCGCAAGCTACGAGCAGTACTTC
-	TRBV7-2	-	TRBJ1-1	CASSLAAGPIEAFF	TGTGCCAGCAGCTTAGCTGCAGGGCCCATCGAAGCTTTCTTT
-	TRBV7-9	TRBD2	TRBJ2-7	CASSLGLAGDEQYF	TGTGCCAGCAGCTTAGGACTAGCGGGAGACGAGCAGTACTTC
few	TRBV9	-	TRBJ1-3	CASSVVRELSGNTIYF	TGTGCCAGCAGCGTAGTTCGGGAGCTCTCTGGAAACACCATATATTTT
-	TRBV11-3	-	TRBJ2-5	CASSFSGGETQYF	TGTGCCAGCAGCTTCTCAGGGGGGGAGACCCAGTACTTC
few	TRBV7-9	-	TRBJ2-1	CASSPVGSSYNEQFF	TGTGCCAGCAGCCCAGTGGGGAGCTCCTACAATGAGCAGTTCTTC
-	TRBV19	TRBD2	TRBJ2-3	CASSILASGSLGDTQYF	TGTGCCAGTAGTATCTTGGCTAGCGGGAGTTTGGGAGATACGCAGTATTTT
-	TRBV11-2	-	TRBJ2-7	CASSPWVGAALYEQYF	TGTGCCAGCAGCCCTTGGGTTGGAGCGGCCCTCTACGAGCAGTACTTC
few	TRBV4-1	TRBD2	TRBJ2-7	CASSPGHEILAGGPNYEQYF	TGCGCCAGCAGCCCCGGACACGAGATACTAGCGGGAGGGCCGAACTACGAGCAGTACTTC
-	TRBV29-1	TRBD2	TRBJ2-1	CSVDGGREAYYNEQFF	TGCAGCGTTGACGGGGGGCGGGAGGCATATTACAATGAGCAGTTCTTC
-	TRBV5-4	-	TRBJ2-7	CASSLATESYEQYF	TGTGCCAGCAGCTTGGCCACAGAGTCCTACGAGCAGTACTTC
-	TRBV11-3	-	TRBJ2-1	CASSLGLGPLGEQFF	TGTGCCAGCAGCTTAGGACTAGGGCCCCTTGGAGAGCAGTTCTTC
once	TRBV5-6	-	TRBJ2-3	CASSFMQGTDTQYF	TGTGCCAGCAGCTTTATGCAGGGCACAGATACGCAGTATTTT
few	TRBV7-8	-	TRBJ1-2	CASSLDLGGTYTF	TGTGCCAGCAGCTTAGACCTTGGCGGGACGTATACCTTC
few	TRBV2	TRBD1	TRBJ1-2	CASSEGRDRAGYTF	TGTGCCAGCAGTGAAGGGAGGGACAGGGCAGGGTACACCTTC
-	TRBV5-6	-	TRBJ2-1	CASSVYDGKFGNNEQFF	TGTGCCAGCAGCGTCTACGACGGGAAGTTTGGAAACAATGAGCAGTTCTTC
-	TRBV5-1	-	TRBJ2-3	CASSLAGFRTDTQYF	TGCGCCAGCAGCTTGGCGGGATTTCGCACAGATACGCAGTATTTT
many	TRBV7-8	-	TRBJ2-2	CASSFADRRGTGELFF	TGTGCCAGCAGCTTCGCCGACAGGAGAGGAACCGGGGAGCTGTTTTTT